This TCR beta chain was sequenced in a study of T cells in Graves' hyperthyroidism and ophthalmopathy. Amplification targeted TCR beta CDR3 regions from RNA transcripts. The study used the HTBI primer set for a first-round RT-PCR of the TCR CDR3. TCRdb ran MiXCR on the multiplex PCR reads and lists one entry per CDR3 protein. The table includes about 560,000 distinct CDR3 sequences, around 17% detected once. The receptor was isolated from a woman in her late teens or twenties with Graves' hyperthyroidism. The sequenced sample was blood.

As DNA, the CDR3 is TGTGCCAGCAGTCGGACAACCCAGTACTTC. Encoded protein: CASSRTTQYF. The chain joins TRBV28 to TRBJ2-5, with D perhaps matching TRBD1 (5 bases). CDR1 and CDR2 from the germline V gene are MDHEN and SYDVKM. The germline V and J ends were trimmed by 5 bases and 8 bases, with 6 bases remaining between them. The CDR3 loop spans 10 amino acids.